These 17 T cell receptor beta chains came from one sample sequenced in a study of blood T cell repertoires in COVID-19 (dated by TCRdb to the early 2020s). The library was obtained by the immunoSEQ multiplex PCR assay. The table comes from immuneACCESS by way of TCRdb, which keeps in-frame sequences with V and J called. Part of the clones is missing from these tables; in studies checked, under half for an unresolved V gene and the rest for unknown reasons. The sample includes around 150,000 clones, with roughly 79% observed a single time. The ten largest clones capture 20% to 25% of the sample. Sequencing used peripheral blood. The receptors here all came from a woman of 80 years or more with acute or convalescent COVID-19.

This chain joins TRBV6-5 and TRBJ1-1; no reliable D call. Trimming shortened V by 2 bases and J by 4 bases, and 14 bases separated the two germline ends. The germline CDR1 and CDR2 sequences are MNHEY and SVGAGI. There are 15 residues in the CDR3. CDR3 region: CASSYVGGMGTEAFF. The CDR3 nucleotides read TGTGCCAGCAGTTACGTCGGCGGGATGGGCACTGAAGCTTTCTTT.

The chain is built from TRBV6-5 and TRBJ1-1; 7 nucleotides agree with TRBD1. Germline CDR1 reads MNHEY; CDR2 reads SVGAGI. The CDR3 is made up of 15 amino acids. The ends lost 7 bases at V and 4 bases at J; junction bases unmatched: 12. For the CDR3, the DNA is TGTGCCAGCACCCCGTCCCGGACAGGACCCACTGAAGCTTTCTTT. Translating it yields CASTPSRTGPTEAFF.

The chain uses TRBV5-4 and TRBJ1-2, with a tentative D call TRBD1 (6 bases). The germline V gene encodes CDR1 SGHNT and CDR2 YYREEE (reference sequence). Trimming stripped 0 bases from V and 4 bases from J, with 13 bases between. This CDR3 comprises 15 residues. The CDR3 protein is CASSLEAGAFYGYTF. As DNA, the CDR3 is TGTGCCAGCAGCTTGGAGGCGGGGGCTTTCTATGGCTACACCTTC.

The chain links TRBV18 to TRBJ2-5; 9 positions match TRBD2. There are 13 residues in the CDR3. CDR1 KGHSH and CDR2 LQKENI come from the germline V gene. With V trimmed by 6 bases and J by 8 bases, 7 bases remained unmatched. The CDR3 loop is CASSQSGRPTQYF. As DNA, the CDR3 is TGTGCCAGCTCGCAGAGCGGGAGGCCCACCCAGTACTTC. Together with reference TRBV18 and TRBJ2-5, the CDR3 gives the full variable domain: NAGVMQNPRHLVRRRGQEARLRCSPMKGHSHVYWYRQLPEEGLKFMVYLQKENIIDESGMPKERFSAEFPKEGPSILRIQQVVRGDSAAYFCASSQSGRPTQYFGPGTRLLVL.

This chain uses TRBV2 with TRBJ2-7, with a tentative D call TRBD2 (5 bases). V was pared by 6 bases and J by 3 bases, with 12 bases between. This CDR3 is 13 amino acids long. Germline CDR1 and CDR2: SNHLY and FYNNEI. CDR3 region: CASRGVGGYEQYF. DNA for the CDR3: TGTGCCAGCAGGGGCGTAGGAGGCTACGAGCAGTACTTC.

The chain carries TRBV5-1 and TRBJ1-1; the D gene is possibly TRBD1 (5 bases). V was cut by 0 bases and J by 7 bases, with 7 bases left in between. Germline assignment: CDR1 SGHRS and CDR2 YFSETQ. The CDR3 spans 12 residues. CDR3 in DNA: TGCGCCAGCAGCTTGGATACAGGTGAAGCTTTCTTT. Translation: CASSLDTGEAFF.

The CDR3 DNA reads TGTGCCAGTAGTATAGGACTAGCAAGCACAGATACGCAGTATTTT. It encodes CASSIGLASTDTQYF. V gene TRBV19 combines with J gene TRBJ2-3; 7 nucleotides agree with TRBD2. The CDR3 runs to 15 residues. Trimming removed 1 base from V and 0 bases from J; junction bases left unmatched: 1. The germline gives CDR1 LNHDA, CDR2 SQIVND (reference sequence).

J is TRBJ1-1 and V is TRBV11-1; D possibly corresponds to TRBD1 (5 bases). V lost 2 bases to trimming and J lost 4 bases, with 11 bases between them. This CDR3 has 14 amino acids. Looked up from germline, CDR1 is SGHAT and CDR2 is FQDESV (reference sequence). The CDR3 DNA is TGTGCCAGCAGCTTACCGGGGGGAGCCACTGAAGCTTTCTTT. Its protein is CASSLPGGATEAFF. The complete variable domain, with remaining parts taken from reference TRBV11-1 and TRBJ1-1, reads EAEVAQSPRYKITEKSQAVAFWCDPISGHATLYWYRQILGQGPELLVQFQDESVVDDSQLPKDRFSAERLKGVDSTLKIQPAELGDSAMYLCASSLPGGATEAFFGQGTRLTVV.

The genes are TRBV7-2 and TRBJ1-2; D gene ambiguous. The CDR3 length is 13 residues. Per germline, CDR1 SGHTA and CDR2 FQGNSA. Trimming removed 4 bases at V and 4 bases at J, with 10 bases between. CDR3 protein: CASSSSGLYGYTF. Written as DNA, the CDR3 is TGTGCCAGCAGCTCTTCAGGACTCTATGGCTACACCTTC. The full variable domain, its missing parts supplied by reference TRBV7-2 and TRBJ1-2, is GAGVSQSPSNKVTEKGKDVELRCDPISGHTALYWYRQSLGQGLEFLIYFQGNSAPDKSGLPSDRFSAERTGGSVSTLTIQRTQQEDSAVYLCASSSSGLYGYTFGSGTRLTVV.

The V call is TRBV6-5, the J call TRBJ2-7; a possible D gene is TRBD1 (6 bases). CDR1 is MNHEY, CDR2 SVGAGI, per germline. The V and J ends lost 6 bases and 3 bases respectively, with 9 bases between them. The CDR3 is 12 residues long. CDR3 nucleotides: TGTGCCAGCAGGTCAGGGGACTACGAGCAGTACTTC. It yields the protein CASRSGDYEQYF.

The gene calls are TRBV5-6 and TRBJ2-6; tentative D call: TRBD2 (6 bases). V was pared by 0 bases and J by 0 bases, with 16 bases between. This CDR3 spans 19 amino acids. Per germline, CDR1 SGHDT and CDR2 YYEEEE. CDR3 nucleotide sequence: TGTGCCAGCAGCTTGGGGTGGGGGGATCCAAGCTCTGGGGCCAACGTCCTGACTTTC. Its translation: CASSLGWGDPSSGANVLTF.

This chain joins TRBV29-1 and TRBJ2-3; D remains unclear. The V gene lost 7 bases and the J gene lost 5 bases, with 7 bases spanning the gap. Germline V gives CDR1 SQVTM, CDR2 ANQGSEA. CDR3 length: 10 amino acids. CDR3 amino acids: CSADGDTQYF. The DNA for the CDR3 is TGCAGCGCGGACGGAGATACGCAGTATTTT.

CDR3 bases: TGTGCTAGTGGTTTTACAGCCAGCTCCTATAATTCACCCCTCCACTTT. Translating gives CASGFTASSYNSPLHF. The chain joins TRBV12-5 to TRBJ1-6; D unclear. In germline, CDR1 is LGHNT, CDR2 FRNRAP. The CDR3 is 16 amino acids. V lost 3 bases to trimming and J lost 0 bases, with 9 bases between them.

The chain links TRBV19 to TRBJ2-1, with TRBD2 as a possible D gene (6 bases). The CDR3 length is 14 residues. Germline CDR1 reads LNHDA; CDR2 reads SQIVND (reference sequence). Trimming removed 3 bases from V and 4 bases from J, with 10 bases in between. The CDR3: CASSMPGGYNEQFF. In nucleotides, the CDR3 is TGTGCCAGTAGTATGCCCGGGGGATACAATGAGCAGTTCTTC.

The gene calls are TRBV9 and TRBJ2-2; the match to TRBD2 covers 7 bases. The ends lost 2 bases at V and 2 bases at J; junction bases unmatched: 6. From germline, CDR1 is SGDLS and CDR2 YYNGEE. CDR3 size: 16 residues. The CDR3 DNA follows: TGTGCCAGCAGCGTGGGCGGGAGTAGTAACACCGGGGAGCTGTTTTTT. As protein: CASSVGGSSNTGELFF.

This chain joins TRBV6-5 and TRBJ1-5; D might be TRBD1 (5 bases). V gave up 7 bases and J gave up 0 bases, with 13 bases separating them. This CDR3 region has 15 residues. Germline V gene sequence: CDR1 MNHEY, CDR2 SVGAGI. This chain's CDR3 is CASTVSGNSNQPQHF. DNA of the CDR3: TGTGCCAGCACCGTGTCAGGGAATAGCAATCAGCCCCAGCATTTT.

In its sample, this clone was seen once. J is TRBJ2-1 and V is TRBV7-2; possibly TRBD2 for D (6 bases). V lost 3 bases, J lost 8 bases, and 14 bases lay in between. The germline V gene has CDR1 SGHTA and CDR2 FQGNSA. This CDR3 spans 14 amino acids. The CDR3 is CASSFRDSSYEQFF. The CDR3 nucleotides read TGTGCCAGCAGCTTCCGGGACTCATCGTATGAGCAGTTCTTC. Based on the CDR3 plus reference TRBV7-2 and TRBJ2-1, the full variable domain is GAGVSQSPSNKVTEKGKDVELRCDPISGHTALYWYRQSLGQGLEFLIYFQGNSAPDKSGLPSDRFSAERTGGSVSTLTIQRTQQEDSAVYLCASSFRDSSYEQFFGPGTRLTVL.